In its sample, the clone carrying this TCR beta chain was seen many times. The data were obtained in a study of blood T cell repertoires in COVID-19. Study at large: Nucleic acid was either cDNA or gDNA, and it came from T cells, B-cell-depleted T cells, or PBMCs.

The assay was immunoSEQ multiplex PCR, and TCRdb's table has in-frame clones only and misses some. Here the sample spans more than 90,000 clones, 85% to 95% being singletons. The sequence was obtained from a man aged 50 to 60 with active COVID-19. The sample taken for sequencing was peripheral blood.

The CDR3, as DNA: TGCGCCAGCAGCCAGACACCGCTTGGGGCAGCTAACTATGGCTACACCTTC. Amino acids: CASSQTPLGAANYGYTF. V gene TRBV4-1 combines with J gene TRBJ1-2; a possible D gene is TRBD1 (5 bases). The ends were cut back, 3 bases at V and 0 bases at J, with 17 bases in the middle. This CDR3 comprises 17 residues. CDR1 is MGHRA, CDR2 YSYEKL, per germline.